This note documents a single TCR beta chain sequence. The target antigen is unknown. The sample belongs to a study of radiotherapy plus CTLA-4 blockade in lung cancer. Whole-study findings and limits: The study found tumor-derived TCR clones expanded in blood after radiotherapy plus ipilimumab.

Germline trimming cut 0 bases from V and 6 bases from J; bases unmatched to any gene: 9. Germline V gene sequence: CDR1 LGHNA, CDR2 YNFKEQ. The CDR3 spans 17 residues. Sequencing was performed with immunoSEQ multiplex PCR; in TCRdb, only in-frame clones are kept and a portion is missing. The repertoire holds tens of thousands of clones, with around 84% as singletons. The TCR sequence derives from a human donor with non-small cell lung cancer that progressed on radiotherapy plus ipilimumab. The sample in question was peripheral blood, obtained from a patient treated with radiotherapy plus ipilimumab. The chain recombines TRBV4-2 with TRBJ2-1; 9 bases agree with TRBD2. CDR3 amino acids: CASSQDGGGGAANEQFF. In DNA, the CDR3 is TGTGCCAGCAGCCAAGACGGTGGCGGGGGGGCCGCCAATGAGCAGTTCTTC.